The rows below give T cell receptor beta chains drawn from one sample of a study of a mutant IDH1 vaccine in newly diagnosed glioma. Their antigen targets remain unknown. This table comes from immunoSEQ multiplex PCR, and its TCRdb copy is limited to in-frame clones, with some not included. The sample includes fewer than 70,000 clones, under 85% of them seen just once. The specimen comprised PBMCs, sampled from a glioma patient whose treatment included an IDH1 peptide vaccine. Source of these receptors: a man aged 25 to 45 with glioma. Both conserved end residues are part of each CDR3.

CASSPGDRTTHGYTF | TRBJ1-2 | TRBV27
CATQEWTWSSGNTIYF | TRBJ1-3 | TRBV19
CASSAQNEQFF | TRBJ2-1 | TRBV7-2
CASSLESGYEQFF | TRBJ2-1 | TRBV7-9
CASSLQGTSEAFF | TRBJ1-1 | TRBV5-1
CASSPAGQGARGNTIYF | TRBJ1-3 | TRBV28
CASSPRQGSGELFF | TRBJ2-2 | TRBV9
CAWRSHQSGYTGELFF | TRBJ2-2 | TRBV30
CASSRLAGPAYNEQFF | TRBJ2-1 | TRBV5-4
CASSSQGTDTQYF | TRBJ2-3 | TRBV5-4
CARSLGETQYF | TRBJ2-5 | TRBV5-3
CATLPRGGGYNEQFF | TRBJ2-1 | TRBV13
CASSHSNEQFF | TRBJ2-1 | TRBV21-1
CASSFRTAYEQYF | NA | TRBV7-8
CASSPGTGLKAFF | TRBJ1-1 | TRBV25-1
CASGRGLAKDTQYF | TRBJ2-3 | TRBV9
CASSLSGALNSGANVLTF | TRBJ2-6 | TRBV7-9
CASSVGETQYF | TRBJ2-5 | TRBV2
CASSLTSGRPTDTQYF | TRBJ2-3 | TRBV7-9
CASAGSGGPTDTQYF | TRBJ2-3 | TRBV28
CASSPEWANTGELFF | TRBJ2-2 | TRBV5-5
CASSYAQGSSYGYTF | TRBJ1-2 | TRBV7-9
CASSLVQGQAQYF | TRBJ2-3 | TRBV7-3
CASSGDRVRGYTF | TRBJ1-2 | TRBV28
CAPGELLQFF | TRBJ2-1 | TRBV30
CASRRKGPEVQETQYF | TRBJ2-5 | TRBV5-6
CSAGPSNEQFF | TRBJ2-1 | TRBV20-1
CASSGRGGNTEAFF | TRBJ1-1 | TRBV6-6
CASSQDIRGGNGYTF | TRBJ1-2 | TRBV5-4
CASSLNPTSGRAAGANVLTF | TRBJ2-6 | TRBV7-3
CASSLWGLAADTQYF | TRBJ2-3 | TRBV11-2
CASSSRDRVTYEQYF | TRBJ2-7 | TRBV5-8
CASSLTGYSNEQFF | TRBJ2-1 | TRBV7-3
CATSGTPVGEQYF | TRBJ2-7 | TRBV15
CASSLVGQGELEGYTF | TRBJ1-2 | TRBV28
CASSSRQAHSGNTIYF | TRBJ1-3 | TRBV11-2
CASGQGAFYGYTF | TRBJ1-2 | TRBV27
CASSVGLAGDTQYF | TRBJ2-3 | TRBV9
CASSDQVNSPLHF | TRBJ1-6 | TRBV6-5
CASSSVTQYF | TRBJ2-3 | TRBV28
CASSYSKQGRETQYF | TRBJ2-5 | TRBV6-5
CASSRGGYTEAFF | TRBJ1-1 | TRBV25-1
CASSFSGNTIYF | TRBJ1-3 | TRBV7-6
CASSPGQRPYNEQFF | TRBJ2-1 | TRBV9
CASSPPGSGLTVYF | TRBJ1-3 | TRBV19
CASSLATGPLQETQYF | TRBJ2-5 | TRBV11-1
CASSFSGRPHEQYF | NA | TRBV5-8
CASSLSQRYGYTF | TRBJ1-2 | TRBV27
CASSPRVSGANVLTF | TRBJ2-6 | TRBV7-9
CASGRDSEGSGNTIYF | TRBJ1-3 | TRBV6-6
CASSGLAGGRSMYNEQFF | TRBJ2-1 | TRBV28
CASNPGTGEETQYF | TRBJ2-5 | TRBV6-6
CASSLAPGPYEQYF | TRBJ2-7 | TRBV5-1
CASSMLASYEQYF | TRBJ2-7 | TRBV19
CASSGYREGTEAFF | TRBJ1-1 | TRBV19
CASSHADSMNTEAFF | TRBJ1-1 | TRBV4-1
CASSLGLAGSAAEQYF | TRBJ2-7 | TRBV28
CASSLDGGGNQPQHF | TRBJ1-5 | TRBV7-2